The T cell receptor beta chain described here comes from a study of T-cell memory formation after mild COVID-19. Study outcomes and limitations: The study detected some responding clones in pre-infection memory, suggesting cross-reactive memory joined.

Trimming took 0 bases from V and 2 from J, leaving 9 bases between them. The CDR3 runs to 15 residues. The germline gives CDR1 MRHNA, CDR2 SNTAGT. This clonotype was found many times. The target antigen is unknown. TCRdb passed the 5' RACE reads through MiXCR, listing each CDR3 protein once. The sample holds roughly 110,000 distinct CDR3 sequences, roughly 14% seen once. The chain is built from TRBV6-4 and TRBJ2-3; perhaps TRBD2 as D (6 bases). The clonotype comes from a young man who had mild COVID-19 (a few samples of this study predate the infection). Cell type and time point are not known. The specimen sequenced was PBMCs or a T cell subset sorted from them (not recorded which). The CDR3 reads CASSDSAGNTDTQYF. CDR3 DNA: TGTGCCAGCAGTGACTCAGCGGGTAACACAGATACGCAGTATTTT.